This is a list of T cell receptor beta chains from one sample in a study of OX40 agonist ivuxolimab in advanced cancers. Here immunoSEQ multiplex PCR was the method, and the copy in TCRdb shows in-frame clones only, minus some. The repertoire holds approximately 26,000 clones, with 83% as singletons. The material sequenced was CD4+ or CD8+ T cells sorted from blood, taken in a trial of the OX40 agonist ivuxolimab. The source of these receptors is an adult with an advanced solid tumor such as melanoma, head and neck, liver or kidney cancer. Both conserved end residues are part of each CDR3. Each record gives: D gene, J gene, V gene, CDR3 protein. The D gene is left open where the match is weak.

d_gene: .; j_gene: TRBJ2-2; v_gene: TRBV14; CDR3aa: CASSQDPGYTGELFF
d_gene: TRBD1; j_gene: TRBJ2-3; v_gene: TRBV9; CDR3aa: CASSTTGVTDTQYF
d_gene: .; j_gene: TRBJ1-1; v_gene: TRBV13; CDR3aa: CASSWREGNGRFTEAFF
d_gene: TRBD2; j_gene: TRBJ2-7; v_gene: TRBV2; CDR3aa: CASSDPSGTYEQYF
d_gene: TRBD2; j_gene: TRBJ2-1; v_gene: TRBV5-1; CDR3aa: CASSLGSGEQFF
d_gene: .; j_gene: TRBJ1-6; v_gene: TRBV5-6; CDR3aa: CASSSMTLNSPLHF
d_gene: .; j_gene: TRBJ2-7; v_gene: TRBV13; CDR3aa: CASSPPGAYEQYF
d_gene: .; j_gene: TRBJ1-2; v_gene: TRBV7-8; CDR3aa: CASSPPWTAYGYTF
d_gene: TRBD1; j_gene: TRBJ1-4; v_gene: TRBV6-5; CDR3aa: CASSPGQGRKKLFF
d_gene: .; j_gene: TRBJ2-5; v_gene: TRBV2; CDR3aa: CASGWEERKETQYF
d_gene: .; j_gene: TRBJ2-5; v_gene: TRBV7-9; CDR3aa: CASSLARGKETQYF
d_gene: .; j_gene: TRBJ2-3; v_gene: TRBV6-1; CDR3aa: CASSTRGFTDTQYF
d_gene: .; j_gene: TRBJ2-1; v_gene: TRBV2; CDR3aa: CATKDYYNEQFF
d_gene: TRBD1; j_gene: TRBJ1-4; v_gene: TRBV2; CDR3aa: CASSEDRGLSRKLFF
d_gene: TRBD2; j_gene: TRBJ2-7; v_gene: TRBV6-1; CDR3aa: CASSEAGGAYEQYF
d_gene: TRBD2; j_gene: TRBJ2-1; v_gene: TRBV7-9; CDR3aa: CASSPGTSGGAGNEQFF
d_gene: .; j_gene: TRBJ1-3; v_gene: TRBV20-1; CDR3aa: CSAGFGNTIYF
d_gene: .; j_gene: TRBJ1-1; v_gene: TRBV13; CDR3aa: CASSFAGGTEAFF
d_gene: .; j_gene: TRBJ1-2; v_gene: TRBV9; CDR3aa: CASSVGGIYGYTF
d_gene: TRBD2; j_gene: TRBJ2-7; v_gene: TRBV27; CDR3aa: CASWLAGAYEQYF
d_gene: TRBD1; j_gene: TRBJ2-7; v_gene: TRBV6-1; CDR3aa: CASSWDRFYEQYF
d_gene: TRBD2; j_gene: TRBJ2-1; v_gene: TRBV7-9; CDR3aa: CASSPLAENYNEQFF